This is a list of T cell receptor beta chains from one sample in a study of CD8+ T cells in alopecia areata. Sequenced by immunoSEQ multiplex PCR; TCRdb stores in-frame clones only, minus some. There are about 210,000 clones in the sample; 64% occur only once, and roughly 4.2% lies in the top ten. Material: CD4+ T cells sorted from blood, obtained at week 4, from a patient treated with tofacitinib. The source is a human donor with alopecia areata. Each CDR3 is given with its conserved first and last residue. The D gene is left open where the match is weak. The size field is filled for only some rows; it gives once, few, many or a size class.

>TRBV19|few|.|TRBJ1-6
CASSLDGGSPLHF
TGTGCCAGTAGTCTGGACGGGGGTTCACCCCTCCACTTT
>TRBV7-2|.|TRBD2|TRBJ2-5
CASRSGGAETQYF
TGTGCCAGCAGGAGCGGGGGGGCAGAGACCCAGTACTTC
>TRBV27|.|TRBD1|TRBJ1-2
CASSPTGIGYGYTF
TGTGCCAGCAGCCCGACAGGGATTGGCTATGGCTACACCTTC
>TRBV29-1|.|TRBD1|TRBJ1-5
CSVRQGVNQPQHF
TGCAGCGTTCGACAGGGTGTGAATCAGCCCCAGCATTTT
>TRBV30|.|.|TRBJ1-5
CAWSVEHNQPQHF
TGTGCCTGGAGTGTTGAGCACAATCAGCCCCAGCATTTT
>TRBV4-1|.|TRBD1|TRBJ1-4
CASSHDRVGEKLFF
TGCGCCAGCAGCCACGACAGGGTGGGTGAAAAACTGTTTTTT
>TRBV5-1|.|.|TRBJ2-1
CASSLGGGQYNEQFF
TGCGCCAGCAGCTTGGGCGGGGGCCAATACAATGAGCAGTTCTTC
>TRBV4-3|.|.|TRBJ1-2
CASSQELASNYGYTF
TGCGCCAGCAGCCAAGAATTGGCTTCTAACTATGGCTACACCTTC
>TRBV25-1|.|.|TRBJ2-7
CASSETYSVGANEQYF
TGTGCCAGCAGTGAAACATACAGCGTGGGGGCGAACGAGCAGTACTTC
>TRBV4-2|.|TRBD1|TRBJ2-3
CASSPDRVSTDTQYF
TGTGCCAGCAGCCCGGACAGGGTTAGCACAGATACGCAGTATTTT
>TRBV28|.|.|TRBJ1-1
CASSPPGPPVSTEAFF
TGTGCCAGCAGTCCACCGGGTCCTCCGGTGAGCACTGAAGCTTTCTTT
>TRBV2|.|TRBD2|TRBJ2-1
CASSEGLAGVGEQFF
TGTGCCAGCAGTGAAGGACTAGCGGGGGTGGGTGAGCAGTTCTTC
>TRBV14|.|.|TRBJ1-3
CASSQVPHTIYF
TGTGCCAGCAGCCAAGTTCCACACACCATATATTTT
>TRBV29-1|few|TRBD1|TRBJ1-2
CSVEEGQGRFRHYGYTF
TGCAGCGTTGAAGAGGGACAGGGGCGTTTCCGGCACTATGGCTACACCTTC
>TRBV5-4|.|TRBD2|TRBJ2-3
CASSSDLSGMIDTQYF
TGTGCCAGCAGCTCGGACCTTAGCGGGATGATAGATACGCAGTATTTT
>TRBV2|.|.|TRBJ2-7
CASSEGQYEQYF
TGTGCCAGCAGTGAAGGGCAGTACGAGCAGTACTTC
>TRBV7-9|few|.|TRBJ1-1
CASNPHGVTTEAFF
TGTGCCAGCAACCCTCACGGGGTGACCACTGAAGCTTTCTTT
>TRBV7-2|.|.|TRBJ2-7
CASSPGQGGYEQYF
TGTGCCAGCAGCCCTGGACAGGGAGGGTACGAGCAGTACTTC
>TRBV7-9|.|TRBD2|TRBJ2-3
CASSPPGLAGGGTQYF
TGTGCCAGCAGCCCTCCGGGACTAGCGGGGGGAGGTACGCAGTATTTT
>TRBV6-5|.|TRBD1|TRBJ1-1
CASRWIGGEAFF
TGTGCCAGCAGATGGATAGGGGGCGAAGCTTTCTTT
>TRBV29-1|.|.|TRBJ2-2
CSVGDFTPATGELFF
TGCAGCGTTGGGGATTTCACCCCGGCCACCGGGGAGCTGTTTTTT
>TRBV29-1|.|.|TRBJ2-7
CSVGDGREYF
TGCAGCGTTGGAGACGGCAGGGAGTACTTC
>TRBV29-1|.|TRBD1|TRBJ1-1
CSVVQGALMIAFF
TGCAGCGTCGTTCAGGGGGCGCTTATGATAGCTTTCTTT
>TRBV4-3|.|.|TRBJ1-1
CASSQDWRTEAFF
TGCGCCAGCAGCCAAGATTGGCGGACTGAAGCTTTCTTT
>TRBV9|.|TRBD2|TRBJ2-1
CASSVGLAGGSYNEQFF
TGTGCCAGCAGCGTAGGGCTAGCGGGGGGTTCCTACAATGAGCAGTTCTTC
>TRBV30|.|TRBD1|TRBJ2-1
CAWSKGDRVYNEQFF
TGTGCCTGGAGTAAGGGGGACAGGGTATACAATGAGCAGTTCTTC
>TRBV29-1|.|TRBD1|TRBJ1-5
CSVTTGPSNQPQHF
TGCAGCGTGACGACAGGGCCTAGCAATCAGCCCCAGCATTTT
>TRBV27|.|.|TRBJ1-5
CASSSISNQPQHF
TGTGCCAGCAGTTCCATCTCCAATCAGCCCCAGCATTTT